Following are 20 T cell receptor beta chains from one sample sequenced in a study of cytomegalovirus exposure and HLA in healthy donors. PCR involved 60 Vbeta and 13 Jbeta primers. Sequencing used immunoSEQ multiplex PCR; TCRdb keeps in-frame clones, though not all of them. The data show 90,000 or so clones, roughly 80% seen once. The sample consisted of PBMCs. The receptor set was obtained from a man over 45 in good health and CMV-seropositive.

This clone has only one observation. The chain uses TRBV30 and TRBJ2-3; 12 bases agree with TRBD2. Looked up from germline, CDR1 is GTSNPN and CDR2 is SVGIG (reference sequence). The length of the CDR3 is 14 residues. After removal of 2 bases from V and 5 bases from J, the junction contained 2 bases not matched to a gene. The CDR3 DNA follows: TGTGCCTGGAGTTTGGGACTAGCGGGAGATACGCAGTATTTT. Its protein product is CAWSLGLAGDTQYF.

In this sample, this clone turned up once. DNA of the CDR3: TGCGCCAGCAGCCCGACAGGGCTTAGGGACACTGAAGCTTTCTTT. Its translation is CASSPTGLRDTEAFF. The chain couples TRBV5-1 to TRBJ1-1, with 7 nucleotides matching TRBD1. The V gene end was trimmed by 4 bases and the J gene end by 3 bases; junction bases not matched to a gene: 9. This CDR3 is 15 amino acids long. Germline CDR1 SGHRS, CDR2 YFSETQ.

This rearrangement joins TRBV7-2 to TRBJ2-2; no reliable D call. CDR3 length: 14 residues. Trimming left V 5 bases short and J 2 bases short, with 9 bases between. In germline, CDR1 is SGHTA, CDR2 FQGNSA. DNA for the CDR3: TGTGCCAGCAGCCCGAGACATAACACCGGGGAGCTGTTTTTT. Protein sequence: CASSPRHNTGELFF. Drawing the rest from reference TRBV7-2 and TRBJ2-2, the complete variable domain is GAGVSQSPSNKVTEKGKDVELRCDPISGHTALYWYRQSLGQGLEFLIYFQGNSAPDKSGLPSDRFSAERTGGSVSTLTIQRTQQEDSAVYLCASSPRHNTGELFFGEGSRLTVL.

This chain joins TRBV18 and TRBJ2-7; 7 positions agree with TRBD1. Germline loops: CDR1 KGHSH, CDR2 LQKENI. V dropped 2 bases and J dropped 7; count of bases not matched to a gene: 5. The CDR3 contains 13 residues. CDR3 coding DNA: TGTGCCAGCTCACCAGACAGGGTGCGGGAGCAGTACTTC. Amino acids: CASSPDRVREQYF. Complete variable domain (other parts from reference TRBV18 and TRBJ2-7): NAGVMQNPRHLVRRRGQEARLRCSPMKGHSHVYWYRQLPEEGLKFMVYLQKENIIDESGMPKERFSAEFPKEGPSILRIQQVVRGDSAAYFCASSPDRVREQYFGPGTRLTVT.

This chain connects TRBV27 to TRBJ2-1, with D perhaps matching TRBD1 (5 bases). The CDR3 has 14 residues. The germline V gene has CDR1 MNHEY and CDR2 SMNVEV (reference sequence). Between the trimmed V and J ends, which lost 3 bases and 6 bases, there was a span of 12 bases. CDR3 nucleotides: TGTGCCAGCAGTTTCCAGGGAATAGGCAATGAGCAGTTCTTC. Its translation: CASSFQGIGNEQFF.

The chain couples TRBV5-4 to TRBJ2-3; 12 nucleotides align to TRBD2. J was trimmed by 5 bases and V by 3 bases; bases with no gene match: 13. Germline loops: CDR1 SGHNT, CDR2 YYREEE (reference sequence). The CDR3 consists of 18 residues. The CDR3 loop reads CASSSYSSGRGRGDTQYF. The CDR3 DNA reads TGTGCCAGCAGCTCCTACTCTAGCGGGAGGGGGAGAGGAGATACGCAGTATTTT.

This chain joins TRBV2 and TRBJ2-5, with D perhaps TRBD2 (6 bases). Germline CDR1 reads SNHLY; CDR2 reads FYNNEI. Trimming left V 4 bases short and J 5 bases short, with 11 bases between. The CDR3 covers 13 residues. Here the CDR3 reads CASSVLGGETQYF. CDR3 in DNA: TGTGCCAGCAGTGTATTAGGAGGGGAGACCCAGTACTTC.

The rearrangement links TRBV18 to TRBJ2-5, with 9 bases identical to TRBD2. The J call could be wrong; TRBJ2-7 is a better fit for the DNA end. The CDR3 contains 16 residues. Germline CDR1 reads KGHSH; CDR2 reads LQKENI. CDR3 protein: CASSPSYSGSFYEQYF. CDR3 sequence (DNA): TGTGCCAGCTCACCATCGTATAGCGGGAGTTTCTACGAGCAGTACTTC.

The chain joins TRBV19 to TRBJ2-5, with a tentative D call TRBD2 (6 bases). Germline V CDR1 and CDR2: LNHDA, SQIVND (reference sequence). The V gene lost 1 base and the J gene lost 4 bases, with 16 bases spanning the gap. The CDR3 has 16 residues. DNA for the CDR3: TGTGCCAGTAGTATAGCCCGGCCGCTCGGGGGAGAGACCCAGTACTTC. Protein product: CASSIARPLGGETQYF.

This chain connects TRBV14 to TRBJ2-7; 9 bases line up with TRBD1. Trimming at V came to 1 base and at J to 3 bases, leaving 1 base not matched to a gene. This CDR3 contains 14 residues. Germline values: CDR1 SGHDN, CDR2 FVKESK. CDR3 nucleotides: TGTGCCAGCAGCCAAGGACAGGGGGGCTACGAGCAGTACTTC. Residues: CASSQGQGGYEQYF.

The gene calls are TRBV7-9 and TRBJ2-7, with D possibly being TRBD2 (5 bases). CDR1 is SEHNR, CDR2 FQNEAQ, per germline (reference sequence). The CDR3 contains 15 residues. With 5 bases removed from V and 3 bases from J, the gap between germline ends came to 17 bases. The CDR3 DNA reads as TGTGCCAGCAGCCCGAAGTCGGGGAGCGGCTACGAGCAGTACTTC. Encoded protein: CASSPKSGSGYEQYF.

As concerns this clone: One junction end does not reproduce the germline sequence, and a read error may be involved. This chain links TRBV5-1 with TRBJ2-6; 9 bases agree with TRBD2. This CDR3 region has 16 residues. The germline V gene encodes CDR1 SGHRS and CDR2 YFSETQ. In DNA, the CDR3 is TGCGCCAGCAGCTTTTCTAGCGGGACTGGGGCCAACGGCCTGACTTTC. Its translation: CASSFSSGTGANGLTF. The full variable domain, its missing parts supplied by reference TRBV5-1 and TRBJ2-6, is KAGVTQTPRYLIKTRGQQVTLSCSPISGHRSVSWYQQTPGQGLQFLFEYFSETQRNKGNFPGRFSGRQFSNSRSEMNVSTLELGDSALYLCASSFSSGTGANGLTFGAGSRLTVL.

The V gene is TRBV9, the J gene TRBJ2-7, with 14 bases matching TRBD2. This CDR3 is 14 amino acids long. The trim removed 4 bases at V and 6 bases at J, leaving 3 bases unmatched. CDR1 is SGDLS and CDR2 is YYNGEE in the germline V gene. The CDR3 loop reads CASSLGTSGSEQYF. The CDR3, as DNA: TGTGCCAGCAGCCTAGGGACTAGCGGGAGCGAGCAGTACTTC.

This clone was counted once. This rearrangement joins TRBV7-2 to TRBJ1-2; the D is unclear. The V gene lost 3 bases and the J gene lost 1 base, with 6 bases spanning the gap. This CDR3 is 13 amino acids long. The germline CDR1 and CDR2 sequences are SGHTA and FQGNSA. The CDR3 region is CASSLEYNYGYTF. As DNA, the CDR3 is TGTGCCAGCAGCTTGGAGTATAACTATGGCTACACCTTC.

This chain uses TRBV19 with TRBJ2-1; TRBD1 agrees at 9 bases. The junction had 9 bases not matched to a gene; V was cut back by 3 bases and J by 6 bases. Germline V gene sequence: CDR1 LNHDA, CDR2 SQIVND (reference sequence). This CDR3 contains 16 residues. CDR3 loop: CASSIPGQGGLNEQFF. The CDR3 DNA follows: TGTGCCAGTAGTATTCCGGGACAGGGTGGTCTCAATGAGCAGTTCTTC. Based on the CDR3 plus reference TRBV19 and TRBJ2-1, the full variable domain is DGGITQSPKYLFRKEGQNVTLSCEQNLNHDAMYWYRQDPGQGLRLIYYSQIVNDFQKGDIAEGYSVSREKKESFPLTVTSAQKNPTAFYLCASSIPGQGGLNEQFFGPGTRLTVL.

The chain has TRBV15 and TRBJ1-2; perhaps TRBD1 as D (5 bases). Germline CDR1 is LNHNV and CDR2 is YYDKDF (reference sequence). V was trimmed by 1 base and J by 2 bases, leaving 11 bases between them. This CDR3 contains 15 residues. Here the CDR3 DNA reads TGTGCCACCAGCAGAGTAGTAAGGGGCAACTATGGCTACACCTTC. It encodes CATSRVVRGNYGYTF.

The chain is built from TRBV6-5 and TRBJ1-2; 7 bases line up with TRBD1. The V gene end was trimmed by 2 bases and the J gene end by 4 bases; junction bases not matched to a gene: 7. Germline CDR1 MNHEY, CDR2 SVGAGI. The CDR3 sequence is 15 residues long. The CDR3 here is CASSYLGQGGYGYTF. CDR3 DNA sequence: TGTGCCAGCAGTTACCTAGGTCAGGGGGGCTATGGCTACACCTTC.

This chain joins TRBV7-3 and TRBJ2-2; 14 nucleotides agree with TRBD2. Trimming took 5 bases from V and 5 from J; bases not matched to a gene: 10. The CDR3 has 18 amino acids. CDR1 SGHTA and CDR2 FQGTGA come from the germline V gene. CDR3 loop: CASSHGTSGSRSTGELFF. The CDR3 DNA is TGTGCCAGCAGCCACGGGACTAGCGGGAGTCGCTCGACCGGGGAGCTGTTTTTT.

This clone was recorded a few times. The CDR3 nucleotides are TGTGCCAGCAGCCTGACAGTGAACACTGAAGCTTTCTTT. Translation: CASSLTVNTEAFF. This sequence joins TRBV5-5 and TRBJ1-1, with a tentative D call TRBD1 (5 bases). This CDR3 comprises 13 residues. From germline, CDR1 is SGHKS and CDR2 YYEKEE (reference sequence). V was clipped by 4 bases and J by 0 bases, with 7 bases between them.

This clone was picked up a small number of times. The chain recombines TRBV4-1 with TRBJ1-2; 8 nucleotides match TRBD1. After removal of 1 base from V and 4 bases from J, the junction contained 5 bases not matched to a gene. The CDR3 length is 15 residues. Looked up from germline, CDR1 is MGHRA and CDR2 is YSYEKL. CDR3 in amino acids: CASSQVAGGTYGYTF. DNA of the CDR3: TGCGCCAGCAGCCAAGTTGCAGGGGGCACCTATGGCTACACCTTC.